This TCR beta chain was identified in a study of T cell responses to AZD1222 COVID-19 vaccine (dated by TCRdb to about 2021). The study in broad terms: A total of approximately 240 trial participants underwent TCR sequencing, of whom around 210 had received two doses of AZD1222 and around 25 had received two doses of the MenACWY control vaccine. Enrollment into the trials was organized by age into subgroups of 18-55, 56-69 and 70-plus years, and those subgroups contained approximately 160, 26 and 62 TCR-sequenced participants, respectively.

Explained via the paper, the time point label denotes: about 28 days (+/-7) after the second vaccine dose. The treatment or condition tag for this specimen amounts to: meningococcal conjugate vaccine given as trial control. Samples from vaccinated people were obtained from the UK trials COV001 and COV002, which included a single-blind randomized controlled phase 2/3 trial of AZD1222 (ChAdOx1 nCoV-19) in healthy adults. For TCRbeta chain sequencing, PBMC samples were collected from trial participants at day 0 and at day 28 after the second dose. As concerns this clone: Its specific antigen is unknown. Qualities for individual bases were not recorded, and no much larger clone is one base off.

Results and caveats for the whole study, not just this receptor: Only five to seven AZD1222 recipients were SARS-CoV-2 seropositive at baseline, limiting conclusions about previously exposed vaccinees. The whole spike protein was spanned by vaccine-associated CD4 TCRs, and dominant responses were seen in regions 160-218 and 743-854. A significant rise in spike-specific TCR breadth and depth was observed after two AZD1222 doses relative to day 0 and relative to MenACWY recipients. Because no day 14 peak-response samples were available, repertoires were characterized only after the peak T cell response. In the small 56-69-year group, the increase in depth fell short of significance, most likely because of low power. Reportedly, almost half of the unique spike-specific TCRs recognized epitopes lying outside the regions that are mutated in the B.1.351 and B.1.1.7 variants. Participants were mostly white British, with more females than males. The authors suggested clonal diversity may have been underestimated.

The CDR3 regions of human TCRbeta chains were subjected to immunosequencing. In the source study's methods: Repertoire TCRs were matched against a reference library of SARS-CoV-2-specific TCRs generated with the MIRA antigen-specificity platform. Breadth was defined as the fraction of unique TCRs that were SARS-CoV-2-associated. Depth was defined as the fraction of total T cells that were SARS-CoV-2-associated. Each spike-specific TCR was assigned to its reactive spike region and to a CD4 or CD8 class using the MIRA data. Log10-transformed breadth and depth values were compared by one-way ANOVA with Sidak's multiple comparisons tests. TCRdb re-hosts the immuneACCESS table, in-frame sequences only. Its copies lack some clones; in the studies checked, an unresolved V gene accounts for under half of them, and the cause for the rest is not known. For V, J and clone size, that table is used; D and trimming come from the DNA. The sample profile shows some 80,000 clones; over 65% of them were found once. About 25% of the sample lies in the top ten.

Taken from the germline V gene, the CDR1 and CDR2 loops are SNHLY and FYNNEI. CDR3 length: 18 amino acids, cysteine to phenylalanine. The read is trimmed to its CDR3 DNA, 54 bases read in frame from base 1. Trimming leaves V shorter by 5 bases and J shorter by 1 base, with the junction holding 6 bases beyond the gene matches. The chain joins TRBV2 to TRBJ2-3; TRBD2 fits 16 bases in the junction. The TCR sequence derives from an adult who received the MenACWY meningococcal vaccine as a control. The sample here was peripheral blood, taken 28 days after the second dose of the MenACWY control vaccine. The CDR3 protein: CASSRGLAGGRGTDTQYF. The DNA reads as follows: TGTGCCAGCAGTAGGGGACTAGCGGGAGGGCGAGGCACAGATACGCAGTATTTT.